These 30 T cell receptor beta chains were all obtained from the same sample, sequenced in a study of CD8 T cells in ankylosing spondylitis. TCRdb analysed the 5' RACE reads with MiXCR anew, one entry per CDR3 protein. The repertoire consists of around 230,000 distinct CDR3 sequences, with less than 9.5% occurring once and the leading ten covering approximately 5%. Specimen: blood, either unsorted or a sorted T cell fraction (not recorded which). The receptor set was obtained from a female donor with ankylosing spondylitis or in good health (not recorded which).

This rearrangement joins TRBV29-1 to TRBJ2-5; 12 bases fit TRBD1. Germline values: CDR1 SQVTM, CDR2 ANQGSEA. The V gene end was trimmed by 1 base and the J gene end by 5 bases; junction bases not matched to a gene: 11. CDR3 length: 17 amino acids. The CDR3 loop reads CSVEGRDRGPLLETQYF. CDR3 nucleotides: TGCAGCGTTGAAGGGAGGGACAGGGGGCCACTCCTGGAGACCCAGTACTTC.

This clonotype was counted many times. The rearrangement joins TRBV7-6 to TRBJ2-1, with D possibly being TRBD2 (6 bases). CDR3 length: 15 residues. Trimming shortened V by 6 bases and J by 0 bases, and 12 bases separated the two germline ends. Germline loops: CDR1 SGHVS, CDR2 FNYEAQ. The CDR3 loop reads CASSLTRHSYNEQFF. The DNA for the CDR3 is TGTGCCAGCAGTCTGACTAGGCACTCCTACAATGAGCAGTTCTTC.

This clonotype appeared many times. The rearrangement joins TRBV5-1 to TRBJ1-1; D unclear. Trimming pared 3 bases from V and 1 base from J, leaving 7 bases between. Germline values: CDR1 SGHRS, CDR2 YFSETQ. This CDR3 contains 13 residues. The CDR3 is CASSYFKNTEAFF. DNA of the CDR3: TGCGCCAGCAGCTATTTCAAGAACACTGAAGCTTTCTTT.

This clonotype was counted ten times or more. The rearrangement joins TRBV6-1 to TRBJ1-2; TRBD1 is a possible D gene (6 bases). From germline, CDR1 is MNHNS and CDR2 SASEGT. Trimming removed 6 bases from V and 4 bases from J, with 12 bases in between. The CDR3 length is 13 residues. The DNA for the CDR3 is TGTGCCAGCAGGGAACAGGGCTCCTATGGCTACACCTTC. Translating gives CASREQGSYGYTF.

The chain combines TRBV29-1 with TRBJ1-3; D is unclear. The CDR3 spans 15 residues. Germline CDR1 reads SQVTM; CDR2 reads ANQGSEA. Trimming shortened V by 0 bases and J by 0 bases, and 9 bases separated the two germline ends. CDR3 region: CSVEDTSSSGNTIYF. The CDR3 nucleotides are TGCAGCGTTGAAGACACTTCAAGCTCTGGAAACACCATATATTTT.

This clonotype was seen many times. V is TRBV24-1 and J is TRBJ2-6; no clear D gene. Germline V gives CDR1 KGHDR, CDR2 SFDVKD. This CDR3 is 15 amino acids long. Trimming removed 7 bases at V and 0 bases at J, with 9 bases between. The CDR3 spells CATSLGSSGANVLTF. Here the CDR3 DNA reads TGTGCCACCAGCCTCGGGTCCTCTGGGGCCAACGTCCTGACTTTC.

The DNA of the CDR3 is TGTGCCAGCTCACCAGGACAGGGGCTAGCCAAAAACATTCAGTACTTC. It yields the protein CASSPGQGLAKNIQYF. V and J are TRBV18 and TRBJ2-4; TRBD1 matches 9 bases. V shed 2 bases, J shed 0 bases, and the junction held 2 bases outside the gene matches. CDR1 is KGHSH, CDR2 LQKENI, per germline. The CDR3 has 16 residues.

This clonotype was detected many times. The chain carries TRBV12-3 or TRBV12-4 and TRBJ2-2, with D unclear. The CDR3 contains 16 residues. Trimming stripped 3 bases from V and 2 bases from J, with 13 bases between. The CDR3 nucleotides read TGTGCCAGCAGTTTTTACCAGCCAGCTAACACCGGGGAGCTGTTTTTT. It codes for CASSFYQPANTGELFF.

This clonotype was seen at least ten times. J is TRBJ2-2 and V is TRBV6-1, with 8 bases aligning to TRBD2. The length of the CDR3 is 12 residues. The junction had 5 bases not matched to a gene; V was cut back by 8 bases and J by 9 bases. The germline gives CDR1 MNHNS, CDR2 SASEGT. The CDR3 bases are TGTGCCAGCGGGACTAGTACGAGGGAGCTGTTTTTT. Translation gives CASGTSTRELFF.

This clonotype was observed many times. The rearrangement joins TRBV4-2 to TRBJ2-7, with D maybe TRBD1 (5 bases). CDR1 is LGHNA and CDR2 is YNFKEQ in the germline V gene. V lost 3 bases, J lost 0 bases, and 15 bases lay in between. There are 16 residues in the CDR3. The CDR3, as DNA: TGTGCCAGCAGCCAGGGTCACCCAGGGCTCTCCTACGAGCAGTACTTC. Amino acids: CASSQGHPGLSYEQYF.

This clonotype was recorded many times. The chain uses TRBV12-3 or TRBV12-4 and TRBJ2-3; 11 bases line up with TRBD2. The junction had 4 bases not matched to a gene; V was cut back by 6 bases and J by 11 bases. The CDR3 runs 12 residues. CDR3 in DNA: TGTGCCAGCAGCCCCGGGACTAGCGGGCAGTATTTT. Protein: CASSPGTSGQYF.

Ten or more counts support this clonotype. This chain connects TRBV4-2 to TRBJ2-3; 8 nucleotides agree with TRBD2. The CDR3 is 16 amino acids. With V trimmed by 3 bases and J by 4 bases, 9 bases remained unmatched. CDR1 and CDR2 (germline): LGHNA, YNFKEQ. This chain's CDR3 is CASSQGALTSADTQYF. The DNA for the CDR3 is TGTGCCAGCAGCCAGGGGGCCCTGACTAGCGCAGATACGCAGTATTTT.

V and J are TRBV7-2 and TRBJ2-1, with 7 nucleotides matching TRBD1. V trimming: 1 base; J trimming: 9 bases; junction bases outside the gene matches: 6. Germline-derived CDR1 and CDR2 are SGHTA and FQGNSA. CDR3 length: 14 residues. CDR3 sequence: CASSLGTQGFEQFF. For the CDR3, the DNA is TGTGCCAGCAGCTTAGGGACACAGGGGTTTGAGCAGTTCTTC.

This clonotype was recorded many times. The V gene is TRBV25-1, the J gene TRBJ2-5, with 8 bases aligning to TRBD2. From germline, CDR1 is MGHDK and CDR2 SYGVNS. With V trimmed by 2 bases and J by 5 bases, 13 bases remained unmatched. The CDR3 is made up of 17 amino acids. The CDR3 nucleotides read TGTGCCAGCAGTGAAAGTGGGAAAGGAGGCGGGAGGGAGACCCAGTACTTC. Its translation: CASSESGKGGGRETQYF.

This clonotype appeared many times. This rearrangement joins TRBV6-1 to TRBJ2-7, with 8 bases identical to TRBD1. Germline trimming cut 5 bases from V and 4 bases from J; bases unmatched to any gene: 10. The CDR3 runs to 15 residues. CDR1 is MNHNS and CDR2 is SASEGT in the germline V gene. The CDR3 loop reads CASSPGGQVVYEQYF. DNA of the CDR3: TGTGCCAGCAGTCCTGGGGGACAGGTCGTATACGAGCAGTACTTC.

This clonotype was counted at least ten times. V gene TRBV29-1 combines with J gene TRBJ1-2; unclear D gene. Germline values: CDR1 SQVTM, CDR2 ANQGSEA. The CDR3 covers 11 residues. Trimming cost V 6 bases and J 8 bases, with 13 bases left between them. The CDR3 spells CSVSPVTGYTF. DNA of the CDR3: TGCAGCGTATCCCCGGTAACGGGCTACACCTTC.

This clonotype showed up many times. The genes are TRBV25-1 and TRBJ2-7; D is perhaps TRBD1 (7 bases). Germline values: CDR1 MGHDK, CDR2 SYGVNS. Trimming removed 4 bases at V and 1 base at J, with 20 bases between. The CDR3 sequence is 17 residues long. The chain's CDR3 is CASSAGGSGTLSYEQYF. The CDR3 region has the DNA TGTGCCAGCAGTGCAGGGGGGTCCGGGACGTTGTCCTACGAGCAGTACTTC.

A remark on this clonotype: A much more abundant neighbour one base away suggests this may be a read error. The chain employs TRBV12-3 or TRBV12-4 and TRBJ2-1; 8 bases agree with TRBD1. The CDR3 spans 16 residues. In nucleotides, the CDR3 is TGTACCAGCAGCCGGAGACAGGGGATCATCTACAATGAGCAGTTCTTC. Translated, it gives CTSSRRQGIIYNEQFF.

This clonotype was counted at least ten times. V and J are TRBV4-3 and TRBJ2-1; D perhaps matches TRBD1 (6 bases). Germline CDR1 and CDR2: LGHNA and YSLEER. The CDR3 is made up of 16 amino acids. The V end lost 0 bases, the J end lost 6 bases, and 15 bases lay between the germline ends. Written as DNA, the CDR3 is TGCGCCAGCAGCCAAGATCGTGGAGTAGGGGGCAATGAGCAGTTCTTC. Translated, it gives CASSQDRGVGGNEQFF.

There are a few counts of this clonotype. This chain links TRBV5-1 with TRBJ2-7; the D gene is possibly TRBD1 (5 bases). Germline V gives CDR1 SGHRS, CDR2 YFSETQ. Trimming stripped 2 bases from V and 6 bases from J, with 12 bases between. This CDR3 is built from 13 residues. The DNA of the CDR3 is TGCGCCAGCAGCTTAGGGGCCCCCCGCGAGCAGTACTTC. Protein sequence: CASSLGAPREQYF.

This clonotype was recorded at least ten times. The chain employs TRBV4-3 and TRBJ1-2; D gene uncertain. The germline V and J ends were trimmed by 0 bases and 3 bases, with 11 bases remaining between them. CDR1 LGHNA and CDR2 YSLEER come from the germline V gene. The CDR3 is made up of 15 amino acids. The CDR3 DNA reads TGCGCCAGCAGCCAAGATCATTACGGCTACTATGGCTACACCTTC. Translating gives CASSQDHYGYYGYTF.

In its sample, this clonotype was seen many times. In DNA, the CDR3 is TGCAGTGCTAGTCTGGGGGATAGGGTAGAGACCCAGTACTTC. This encodes CSASLGDRVETQYF. V and J are TRBV20-1 and TRBJ2-5, with D perhaps TRBD1 or TRBD2 (5 bases each). This CDR3 region has 14 residues. Trimming shortened V by 3 bases and J by 4 bases, and 15 bases separated the two germline ends. Per the germline V gene, CDR1 is DFQATT and CDR2 is SNEGSKA (reference sequence).

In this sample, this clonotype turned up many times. CDR3 DNA sequence: TGCAGTGCTAGTAAGCTTGGACAACAGGGCTACACCTTC. Translating gives CSASKLGQQGYTF. The V gene is TRBV20-1, the J gene TRBJ1-2; maybe TRBD1 (5 bases). The germline V gene encodes CDR1 DFQATT and CDR2 SNEGSKA (reference sequence). The CDR3 spans 13 residues. Deletions cut 3 bases from V and 8 bases from J, with 16 bases between.

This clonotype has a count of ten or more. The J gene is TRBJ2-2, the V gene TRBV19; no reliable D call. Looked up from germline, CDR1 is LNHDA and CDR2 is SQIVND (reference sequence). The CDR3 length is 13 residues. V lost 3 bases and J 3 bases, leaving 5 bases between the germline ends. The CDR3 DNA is TGTGCCAGTAGTATGAGAGACACCGGGGAGCTGTTTTTT. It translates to CASSMRDTGELFF.

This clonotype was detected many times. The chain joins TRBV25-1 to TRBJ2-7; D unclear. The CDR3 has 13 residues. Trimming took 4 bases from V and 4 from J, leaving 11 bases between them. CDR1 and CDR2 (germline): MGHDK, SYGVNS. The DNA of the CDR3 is TGTGCCAGCAGTGGAGTTTCACCTTACGAGCAGTACTTC. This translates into CASSGVSPYEQYF.

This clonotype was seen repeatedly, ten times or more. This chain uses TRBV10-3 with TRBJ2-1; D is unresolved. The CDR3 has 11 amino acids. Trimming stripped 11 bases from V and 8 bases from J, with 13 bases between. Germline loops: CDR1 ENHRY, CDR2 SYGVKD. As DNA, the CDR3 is TGTGCCTCGAAAGAGAGATATGAGCAGTTCTTC. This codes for CASKERYEQFF.

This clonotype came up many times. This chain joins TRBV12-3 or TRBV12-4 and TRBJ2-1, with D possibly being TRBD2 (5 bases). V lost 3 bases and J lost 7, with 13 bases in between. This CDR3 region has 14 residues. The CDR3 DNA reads TGTGCCAGCAGTTTCGTCTCCCCGGGGAATGAGCAGTTCTTC. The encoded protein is CASSFVSPGNEQFF.

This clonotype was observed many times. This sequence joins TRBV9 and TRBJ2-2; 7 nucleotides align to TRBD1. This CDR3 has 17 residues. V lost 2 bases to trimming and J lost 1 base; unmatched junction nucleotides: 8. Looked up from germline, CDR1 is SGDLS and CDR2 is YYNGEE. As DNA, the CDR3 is TGTGCCAGCAGCGTGGGGTGGGGGACAGTGAACACCGGGGAGCTGTTTTTT. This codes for CASSVGWGTVNTGELFF.

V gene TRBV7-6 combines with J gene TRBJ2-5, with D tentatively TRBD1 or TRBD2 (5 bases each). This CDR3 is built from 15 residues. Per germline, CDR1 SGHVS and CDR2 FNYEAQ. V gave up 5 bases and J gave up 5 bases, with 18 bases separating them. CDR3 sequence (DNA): TGTGCCAGCAGCCCCCAAATCGGGAAGGGGGAGACCCAGTACTTC. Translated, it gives CASSPQIGKGETQYF.

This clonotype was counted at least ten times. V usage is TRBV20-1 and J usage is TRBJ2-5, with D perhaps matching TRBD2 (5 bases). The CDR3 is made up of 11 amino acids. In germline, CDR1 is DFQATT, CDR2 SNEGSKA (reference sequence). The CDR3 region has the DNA TGCAGCGCGGAGCGGCAAGAGACCCAGTACTTC. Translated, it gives CSAERQETQYF.